The 10 T cell receptor beta chains in this list originate from one sample, sequenced in a study of CD8+CD57+ T cells in acquired aplastic anemia. Findings of the study overall: Total CD4+ and CD8+ pools in patients were more diverse than the CD8+CD57+ cells of those patients.

Their target antigens are unknown. The authors sequenced patients whose flow cytometry had shown CD8+CD57+ cell expansion. TCR beta VDJ and CDR3 profiling used genomic DNA as template. A single record per CDR3 protein comes from TCRdb applying MiXCR to the reads. The repertoire has 15,000 to 20,000 distinct CDR3 sequences, over 35% of them found once; the top ten carry 86%. The source material was CD8+CD57+ T cells sorted from PBMCs. The subset denotes: bead-enriched CD8+CD57+ effector memory T cells from SAA patients. These TCRs come from a human donor with aplastic anemia.

The table lists this clonotype with a few counts. J is TRBJ2-1 and V is TRBV11-1, with a tentative D call TRBD1 (6 bases). With 1 base removed from V and 2 bases from J, the gap between germline ends came to 9 bases. Germline loops: CDR1 SGHAT, CDR2 FQDESV (reference sequence). The CDR3 contains 15 residues. DNA for the CDR3: TGTGCCAGCAGCTTAGGGCAGGGGACCTACAATGAGCAGTTCTTC. As protein: CASSLGQGTYNEQFF.

As concerns this clonotype: A read error is possible here, since a much larger clone lies one base away. J is TRBJ2-7 and V is TRBV29-1; the D is unclear. Germline V lookup: CDR1 SQVTM, CDR2 ANQGSEA. This CDR3 region has 13 residues. CDR3 sequence: CSVHFRSSYEQHF. CDR3 DNA: TGCAGCGTCCACTTTCGTAGCTCCTACGAGCAGCACTTC.

This clonotype was counted a few times. The chain combines TRBV5-6 with TRBJ1-4; the match to TRBD1 covers 7 bases. V was pared by 4 bases and J by 8 bases, with 11 bases of the junction left unmatched. The CDR3 runs 15 residues. CDR1 and CDR2 (germline): SGHDT, YYEEEE. In DNA form, the CDR3 reads TGTGCCAGCAGCGAACGACAGGGAAGGCGAGAAAAACTGTTTTTT. It translates to CASSERQGRREKLFF.

As to this clonotype: Mismatch with germline at one junction end may stem from a read error. The rearrangement links TRBV15 to TRBJ1-6; TRBD1 is a possible D gene (6 bases). CDR3 length: 15 residues. Germline-derived CDR1 and CDR2 are LNHNV and YYDKDF (reference sequence). CDR3 DNA sequence: TGTGCCACCAGCGGAGATAAGGGGGGGGATTCACCCCTCCACTTT. Its protein is CATSGDKGGDSPLHF.

Ten or more counts support this clonotype. This CDR3 reads CSAGGRTVSSGNTIYF. The CDR3 DNA sequence: TGCAGTGCTGGCGGCAGGACAGTCAGCTCTGGAAACACCATATATTTT. The rearrangement links TRBV20-1 to TRBJ1-3; tentative D call: TRBD1 (6 bases). There are 16 residues in the CDR3. CDR1 DFQATT and CDR2 SNEGSKA come from the germline V gene (reference sequence). Trimming took off 5 bases at V and 0 bases at J, with 17 bases between the two ends.

This clonotype was counted once. The chain uses TRBV6-2 or TRBV6-3 and TRBJ1-6; D not resolved. The germline V gene encodes CDR1 MNHEY and CDR2 SVGEGT. V dropped 4 bases and J dropped 0 bases, with 16 bases sitting between them. CDR3 length equals 18 residues. This CDR3 is CASSSRGGSSSYNSPLHF. CDR3 coding DNA: TGTGCCAGCAGTTCCCGAGGAGGATCGAGCTCCTATAATTCACCCCTCCACTTT.

This clonotype was observed a handful of times. The chain has TRBV19 and TRBJ1-2; D not resolved. This CDR3 region has 12 residues. V was trimmed by 6 bases and J by 2 bases, leaving 7 bases between them. The germline V gene encodes CDR1 LNHDA and CDR2 SQIVND (reference sequence). DNA for the CDR3: TGTGCCAGTAGGGGCCAGAACTATGGCTACACCTTC. It translates to CASRGQNYGYTF.

Note on this clonotype: Just one base apart from a much larger clone, this may be a read error. This sequence joins TRBV6-2 or TRBV6-3 and TRBJ2-1, with 10 bases aligning to TRBD1. Germline CDR1 reads MNHEY; CDR2 reads SVGEGT. The CDR3 has 17 residues. Here the CDR3 reads CASSYDTLGQGLNEQLF. CDR3 sequence (DNA): TGTGCCAGCAGTTACGATACCCTGGGACAGGGGTTGAATGAGCAGCTCTTC.

Many counts were recorded for this clonotype. This chain connects TRBV24-1 to TRBJ2-3; 10 bases align to TRBD1. Germline loops: CDR1 KGHDR, CDR2 SFDVKD. The CDR3 is 18 amino acids. J gave up 4 bases and V 3 bases, and 12 bases lay outside the gene matches. The CDR3 loop reads CATSDPRLRTGGADTQYF. In DNA, the CDR3 is TGTGCCACCAGTGATCCAAGGTTAAGGACAGGGGGGGCAGATACGCAGTATTTT.

This clonotype occurred once. The chain carries TRBV12-3 or TRBV12-4 and TRBJ2-1; 9 bases agree with TRBD1. The CDR3 contains 15 residues. With V trimmed by 3 bases and J by 6 bases, 6 bases remained unmatched. DNA for the CDR3: TGTGCCAGCAGTTTTAGGGGACAGGGTGTCAATGAGCAGTTCTTC. This sequence encodes CASSFRGQGVNEQFF.